Presented here are 12 T cell receptor beta chains from one specimen sequenced in a study of CD8 T cells in ankylosing spondylitis. TCRdb re-called the 5' RACE reads with MiXCR, one entry per CDR3 protein. Among under 300,000 distinct CDR3 sequences listed, roughly 18% were seen once. Sequencing used blood, either unsorted or a sorted T cell fraction (not recorded which). These receptors originate from a male donor with ankylosing spondylitis or in good health (not recorded which).

A few counts support this clonotype. The V call is TRBV27, the J call TRBJ2-7; D might be TRBD2 (5 bases). Germline CDR1 and CDR2: MNHEY and SMNVEV (reference sequence). The CDR3 contains 14 residues. V shed 0 bases and J shed 5 bases, with 11 bases lying between them. The CDR3 DNA reads as TGTGCCAGCAGTTTATCGGATCCTAGCCACGAGCAGTACTTC. Amino acid sequence: CASSLSDPSHEQYF.

The J gene is TRBJ2-7, the V gene TRBV7-2; 9 bases agree with TRBD2. Looked up from germline, CDR1 is SGHTA and CDR2 is FQGNSA. This CDR3 spans 13 amino acids. V shed 4 bases and J 3 bases; nucleotides not matched to a gene: 1. CDR3 sequence reads: CASSWTSVYEQYF. CDR3 coding DNA: TGTGCCAGCAGCTGGACTAGCGTCTACGAGCAGTACTTC.

The chain couples TRBV4-1 to TRBJ1-5, with TRBD1 matching over 8 bases. This CDR3 has 15 amino acids. Unmatched junction bases numbered 9, after V lost 6 bases and J lost 5 bases. Germline lookup yields CDR1 MGHRA and CDR2 YSYEKL. Written as DNA, the CDR3 is TGCGCCAGCAGAGACACCGGGACAGGTTATCAGCCCCAGCATTTT. Its translation: CASRDTGTGYQPQHF.

The chain links TRBV20-1 to TRBJ2-5, with D unresolved. Trimming took 4 bases from V and 2 from J, leaving 14 bases between them. This CDR3 contains 14 residues. The germline CDR1 and CDR2 sequences are DFQATT and SNEGSKA (reference sequence). The CDR3 here is CSANHMPRQETQYF. CDR3 DNA sequence: TGCAGTGCTAACCACATGCCCCGGCAAGAGACCCAGTACTTC.

The rearrangement joins TRBV12-3 or TRBV12-4 to TRBJ2-6; TRBD2 is a possible D gene (5 bases). This CDR3 spans 17 amino acids. The V end lost 10 bases, the J end lost 0 bases, and 19 bases lay between the germline ends. DNA for the CDR3: TGTGCCATCCTAAAACGGAGTGAGGGCTCTGGGGCCAACGTCCTGACTTTC. This gives the protein CAILKRSEGSGANVLTF.

The chain links TRBV29-1 to TRBJ2-2; the D gene is possibly TRBD2 (7 bases). V lost 3 bases and J 2 bases, leaving 13 bases between the germline ends. CDR1 and CDR2 from the germline V gene are SQVTM and ANQGSEA. CDR3 length: 15 residues. Here the CDR3 DNA reads TGCAGCGTTGACATAGGGGGGGACAACACCGGGGAGCTGTTTTTT. Amino acids: CSVDIGGDNTGELFF.

This clonotype was detected ten times or more. The chain uses TRBV12-3 or TRBV12-4 and TRBJ2-7; 8 bases are a match to TRBD2. The CDR3 is 15 residues long. V shed 1 base and J 3 bases; nucleotides not matched to a gene: 5. Here the CDR3 DNA reads TGTGCCAGCAGTTTAGGGGGACTAGACTACTACGAGCAGTACTTC. It translates to CASSLGGLDYYEQYF.

This CDR3 is CASSQRQGGSYEQYF. CDR3 bases: TGCGCCAGCAGCCAACGACAGGGGGGCTCCTACGAGCAGTACTTC. The gene calls are TRBV4-3 and TRBJ2-7, with 9 bases identical to TRBD1. The CDR3 has 15 residues. Germline CDR1 and CDR2: LGHNA and YSLEER. V trimming: 2 bases; J trimming: 0 bases; junction bases outside the gene matches: 2.

This clonotype was counted between two and nine times. This chain uses TRBV6-9 with TRBJ2-3; D unresolved. Trimming stripped 8 bases from V and 6 bases from J, with 15 bases between. The CDR3 is 13 residues long. Germline loops: CDR1 MNHGY, CDR2 SVAAGI. The CDR3 region has the DNA TGTGCCAGCCTCCTGTGGACCGGGGATACGCAGTATTTT. Translating it yields CASLLWTGDTQYF.

This clonotype has a handful of counts. This chain links TRBV29-1 with TRBJ2-1, with 11 bases fitting TRBD2. The CDR3 consists of 16 residues. CDR1 and CDR2 from the germline V gene are SQVTM and ANQGSEA. The trim removed 3 bases at V and 6 bases at J, leaving 10 bases unmatched. CDR3 nucleotides: TGCAGCGTTGAGTGGGTAGCGGGAGGGGTAGCCAATGAGCAGTTCTTC. This codes for CSVEWVAGGVANEQFF.

This clonotype was counted a few times. The V gene is TRBV12-5, the J gene TRBJ2-1; D is perhaps TRBD1 (6 bases). Germline V gene data show CDR1 as LGHNT and CDR2 as FRNRAP. Trimming pared 6 bases from V and 2 bases from J, leaving 17 bases between. This CDR3 is 16 amino acids long. For the CDR3, the DNA is TGTGCTAGTGGACCCGATTTTGGGGGCGCCTACAATGAGCAGTTCTTC. It yields the protein CASGPDFGGAYNEQFF.

This clonotype was counted a few times. The DNA for the CDR3 is TGCGCCAGCAGCCAAGAGCAGGGGGCATGGGGGACCCAGTACTTC. It is translated as CASSQEQGAWGTQYF. The chain links TRBV4-3 to TRBJ2-5; 8 positions agree with TRBD1. The ends lost 0 bases at V and 7 bases at J; junction bases unmatched: 7. The CDR3 length is 15 residues. The V gene's germline CDR1 is LGHNA and CDR2 YSLEER.